One and the same sample provided the 21 T cell receptor beta chains below, sequenced in a study of cytomegalovirus exposure and HLA in healthy donors. 60 Vbeta and 13 Jbeta primers were used in PCR. Sequencing used immunoSEQ multiplex PCR; TCRdb keeps in-frame clones, though not all of them. The data contain 150,000 or so clones, around 77% of them singletons. Source material: PBMCs. All receptors come from a male donor in good health and CMV-seropositive.

This clone showed up just a few times. The V gene is TRBV11-3, the J gene TRBJ1-1; D remains ambiguous. CDR1 and CDR2 (germline): SGHNT, YENEEA. V was clipped by 6 bases and J by 2 bases, with 10 bases between them. The CDR3 has 13 amino acids. The CDR3 reads CASSYSANTEAFF. In nucleotides, the CDR3 is TGTGCCAGCAGTTACAGTGCTAACACTGAAGCTTTCTTT.

This clone was counted once. The rearrangement joins TRBV28 to TRBJ2-5; D not certain. The CDR3 sequence is 11 residues long. V was shortened by 6 bases and J by 2 bases, with 4 bases between the two germline ends. CDR1 MDHEN and CDR2 SYDVKM come from the germline V gene. DNA for the CDR3: TGTGCCAGCAGCATTCAAGAGACCCAGTACTTC. Amino acids: CASSIQETQYF.

This rearrangement joins TRBV7-6 to TRBJ2-7; 8 bases line up with TRBD1. There are 13 residues in the CDR3. Unmatched junction bases numbered 7, after V lost 5 bases and J lost 7 bases. Germline V CDR1 and CDR2: SGHVS, FNYEAQ. Here the CDR3 DNA reads TGTGCCAGCAGCGCCGACAGGGGTGGTGAGCAGTACTTC. This codes for CASSADRGGEQYF.

The chain recombines TRBV5-8 with TRBJ2-2, with D tentatively TRBD2 (7 bases). Trimming removed 7 bases at V and 4 bases at J, with 17 bases between. Germline V CDR1 and CDR2: SGHTS, YDEGEE. The length of the CDR3 is 15 residues. The CDR3 nucleotides are TGTGCCAGCTATGGGGGGGGCCGTTCCACCGGGGAGCTGTTTTTT. This encodes CASYGGGRSTGELFF.

This chain connects TRBV19 to TRBJ1-2; possibly TRBD1 for D (5 bases). Per the germline V gene, CDR1 is LNHDA and CDR2 is SQIVND (reference sequence). The CDR3 extends over 13 amino acids. Trimming stripped 0 bases from V and 3 bases from J, with 5 bases between. The CDR3 reads CASSIEQDYGYTF. The CDR3 DNA reads TGTGCCAGTAGTATAGAACAGGACTATGGCTACACCTTC.

There are a few counts of this clone. The gene calls are TRBV18 and TRBJ1-1, with 8 bases identical to TRBD1. V lost 3 bases to trimming and J lost 2 bases; unmatched junction nucleotides: 5. The CDR3 spans 15 residues. CDR1 is KGHSH, CDR2 LQKENI, per germline. For the CDR3, the DNA is TGTGCCAGCTCACCTGGGACAGGAGGTAACACTGAAGCTTTCTTT. Protein: CASSPGTGGNTEAFF.

The chain links TRBV7-9 to TRBJ1-1, with D uncertain. V lost 7 bases to trimming and J lost 7 bases, with 13 bases between them. This CDR3 region has 12 residues. The V gene's germline CDR1 is SEHNR and CDR2 FQNEAQ (reference sequence). Here the CDR3 reads CASTLELIEAFF. In nucleotides, the CDR3 is TGTGCCAGCACCCTCGAGCTTATTGAAGCTTTCTTT.

The chain couples TRBV13 to TRBJ1-2; the D gene is possibly TRBD1 (6 bases). CDR1 PRHDT and CDR2 FYEKMQ come from the germline V gene (reference sequence). This CDR3 is built from 16 residues. V was pared by 0 bases and J by 4 bases, with 15 bases between. The CDR3 coding sequence is TGTGCCAGCAGCTTAGGATTGGAGTCAGGGGCCTATGGCTACACCTTC. Translation gives CASSLGLESGAYGYTF. Using reference TRBV13 and TRBJ1-2 for the parts outside the CDR3, the full variable domain is AAGVIQSPRHLIKEKRETATLKCYPIPRHDTVYWYQQGPGQDPQFLISFYEKMQSDKGSIPDRFSAQQFSDYHSELNMSSLELGDSALYFCASSLGLESGAYGYTFGSGTRLTVV.

The rearrangement joins TRBV6-1 to TRBJ1-5, with 11 nucleotides matching TRBD1. Germline V gene lookup returns CDR1 MNHNS and CDR2 SASEGT. V shed 6 bases, J shed 7 bases, and the junction held 5 bases outside the gene matches. The CDR3 sequence is 14 residues long. DNA for the CDR3: TGTGCCAGCAGGAGGACAGGGGGCGAACAGCCCCAGCATTTT. Translation gives CASRRTGGEQPQHF.

CDR3 bases: TGTGCCAGCAGCCCGGGGACAGCTCGTAATGAAAAACTGTTTTTT. Protein: CASSPGTARNEKLFF. The chain couples TRBV7-9 to TRBJ1-4; 7 bases match TRBD1. Per germline, CDR1 SEHNR and CDR2 FQNEAQ (reference sequence). This CDR3 has 15 residues. V trimming: 5 bases; J trimming: 4 bases; junction bases outside the gene matches: 7.

This chain uses TRBV29-1 with TRBJ1-5; perhaps TRBD1 as D (5 bases). Per the germline V gene, CDR1 is SQVTM and CDR2 is ANQGSEA. This CDR3 region has 13 residues. V dropped 5 bases and J dropped 7 bases, with 15 bases sitting between them. The DNA of the CDR3 is TGCAGCGTTTCTGGGGGGGGTGGACAGCCCCAGCATTTT. It specifies CSVSGGGGQPQHF.

The genes are TRBV27 and TRBJ1-5; the D gene is possibly TRBD1 (5 bases). Trimming left V 4 bases short and J 8 bases short, with 21 bases between. The germline V gene has CDR1 MNHEY and CDR2 SMNVEV (reference sequence). CDR3 size: 16 residues. The CDR3 nucleotides read TGTGCCAGCAGTTCCAGATCTAGGACAAACTTCGAGCCCCAGCATTTT. Translated: CASSSRSRTNFEPQHF.

This chain links TRBV7-9 with TRBJ1-5, with D possibly being TRBD1 (5 bases). This CDR3 is built from 15 residues. From germline, CDR1 is SEHNR and CDR2 FQNEAQ (reference sequence). Trimming stripped 5 bases from V and 5 bases from J, with 16 bases between. The CDR3, as DNA: TGTGCCAGCAGCCCCCGCGGGACGGAAGATCAGCCCCAGCATTTT. Residues: CASSPRGTEDQPQHF. Based on the CDR3 plus reference TRBV7-9 and TRBJ1-5, the full variable domain is DTGVSQNPRHKITKRGQNVTFRCDPISEHNRLYWYRQTLGQGPEFLTYFQNEAQLEKSRLLSDRFSAERPKGSFSTLEIQRTEQGDSAMYLCASSPRGTEDQPQHFGDGTRLSIL.

V gene TRBV5-4 combines with J gene TRBJ1-2; TRBD1 matches 9 bases. The junction had 21 bases not matched to a gene; V was cut back by 5 bases and J by 7 bases. The germline CDR1 and CDR2 sequences are SGHNT and YYREEE (reference sequence). The CDR3 has 18 amino acids. This CDR3 reads CASSSLTGTGRGVAGYTF. CDR3 in DNA: TGTGCCAGCAGTTCCCTAACCGGGACAGGGAGAGGGGTGGCTGGCTACACCTTC.

This clone was seen only a few times. This sequence joins TRBV7-9 and TRBJ1-6, with a tentative D call TRBD1 (6 bases). The CDR3 sequence is 16 residues long. CDR1 and CDR2 from the germline V gene are SEHNR and FQNEAQ (reference sequence). V lost 0 bases and J 7 bases, leaving 13 bases between the germline ends. CDR3 protein: CASSLAGGQGNSPLHF. CDR3 coding DNA: TGTGCCAGCAGCTTAGCGGGGGGGCAGGGCAATTCACCCCTCCACTTT. The full variable domain, in which reference TRBV7-9 and TRBJ1-6 provide the parts outside the CDR3, is DTGVSQNPRHKITKRGQNVTFRCDPISEHNRLYWYRQTLGQGPEFLTYFQNEAQLEKSRLLSDRFSAERPKGSFSTLEIQRTEQGDSAMYLCASSLAGGQGNSPLHFGNGTRLTVT.

Regarding this clone: In the same sample, other DNA sequences code for this CDR3. V usage is TRBV15 and J usage is TRBJ2-1; TRBD2 matches 12 bases. In germline, CDR1 is LNHNV, CDR2 YYDKDF (reference sequence). This CDR3 region has 17 residues. Unmatched junction bases numbered 9, after V lost 1 base and J lost 8 bases. The CDR3 region is CATSRALLAGGEDEQFF. CDR3 nucleotide sequence: TGTGCCACCAGCAGAGCCTTACTAGCGGGGGGCGAGGATGAGCAGTTCTTC.

The V gene is TRBV4-2, the J gene TRBJ1-2; no clear D. CDR1 is LGHNA and CDR2 is YNFKEQ in the germline V gene. Deletions cut 0 bases from V and 5 bases from J, with 13 bases between. The CDR3 sequence is 15 residues long. DNA of the CDR3: TGTGCCAGCAGCCAAGAGGGTAGGACTTTGTATGGCTACACCTTC. Translated: CASSQEGRTLYGYTF.

The rearrangement links TRBV5-8 to TRBJ2-7, with 10 bases lining up with TRBD1. V dropped 3 bases and J dropped 5; count of bases not matched to a gene: 8. The CDR3 is made up of 15 amino acids. Germline V CDR1 and CDR2: SGHTS, YDEGEE. DNA for the CDR3: TGTGCCAGCAGCTGGGGGACAGGGGCGAGAGACGAGCAGTACTTC. Encoded protein: CASSWGTGARDEQYF.

The chain combines TRBV18 with TRBJ2-1, with no clear D. This CDR3 is 14 amino acids long. Trimming pared 0 bases from V and 5 bases from J, leaving 8 bases between. CDR1 KGHSH and CDR2 LQKENI come from the germline V gene. CDR3 loop: CASSPPLAHNEQFF. In nucleotides, the CDR3 is TGTGCCAGCTCACCACCGTTAGCCCACAATGAGCAGTTCTTC.

The CDR3 bases are TGCGCCAGCAGCCAAGCCCTAGGTTACTCTAGGAGGTACAATGAGCAGTTCTTC. Its protein product is CASSQALGYSRRYNEQFF. The V call is TRBV4-1, the J call TRBJ2-1; D might be TRBD2 (5 bases). This CDR3 spans 18 amino acids. Germline lookup yields CDR1 MGHRA and CDR2 YSYEKL. Between the trimmed V and J ends, which lost 1 base and 4 bases, there was a span of 20 bases.

The rearrangement links TRBV28 to TRBJ1-2, with D perhaps TRBD1 (6 bases). This CDR3 is built from 15 residues. Looked up from germline, CDR1 is MDHEN and CDR2 is SYDVKM. V was trimmed by 1 base and J by 6 bases, leaving 15 bases between them. The CDR3 coding sequence is TGTGCCAGCAGTTTATTGACAGGAGCCTTGGATGGCTACACCTTC. Its protein is CASSLLTGALDGYTF.